The subject of this entry is one T cell receptor beta chain. Method: immunoSEQ multiplex PCR; TCRdb's copy keeps in-frame clones and lacks some. The repertoire consists of roughly 30,000 clones, with approximately 84% occurring once and the leading ten covering 15% to 20%. The data derive from a study of OX40 agonist ivuxolimab in advanced cancers. At the level of the study: One hepatocellular carcinoma and a couple of cutaneous melanoma patients partially responded.

V gave up 5 bases and J gave up 4 bases; unmatched junction bases: 4. CDR1 is SGHVS, CDR2 FNYEAQ, per germline. This CDR3 region has 13 residues. The J gene is TRBJ1-1, the V gene TRBV7-6, with TRBD1 identical over 7 bases. The input for sequencing was CD4+ or CD8+ T cells sorted from blood, taken in a trial of the OX40 agonist ivuxolimab. The TCR originated in an adult with an advanced solid tumor such as melanoma, head and neck, liver or kidney cancer. CDR3 DNA sequence: TGTGCCAGCAGCGCGACAGGGATCACTGAAGCTTTCTTT. Amino acid sequence: CASSATGITEAFF.